The 17 T cell receptor beta chains reported below all come from one sample, sequenced in a study of T cells in Graves' hyperthyroidism and ophthalmopathy (dated by TCRdb to 2018 to 2020). Libraries were built with multiplex PCR. Instrument on record: Illumina HiSeq 2000. The TCR beta CDR3 regions were amplified from RNA transcripts. The first round of RT-PCR for the TCR CDR3 was performed with the HTBI primer set and the Qiagen OneStep RT-PCR kit. Using fastp at Q25 and MiXCR, TCRdb reprocessed the public reads and kept productive beta chains. Entries that share a CDR3 protein sequence are merged under the most common genes and DNA. This sample comprises some 380,000 distinct CDR3 sequences, about 13% of them detected only once. The biggest ten clones account for more than 20% of the sample. Specimen: blood. The source is a man aged 25-40 years with Graves' hyperthyroidism that later progressed to Graves' ophthalmopathy.

The chain carries TRBV18 and TRBJ1-2, with D uncertain. CDR1 is KGHSH, CDR2 LQKENI, per germline. The CDR3 contains 13 residues. V lost 0 bases and J 8 bases, leaving 10 bases between the germline ends. Written as DNA, the CDR3 is TGTGCCAGCTCACCACCTCACAGCGGAGGCTACACCTTC. Its translation: CASSPPHSGGYTF.

This clonotype was counted ten times or more. CDR3 sequence: CASSPRDEKQPQHF. The CDR3 region has the DNA TGTGCCAGCAGTCCCCGGGACGAAAAACAGCCCCAGCATTTT. This chain joins TRBV27 and TRBJ1-5; the D gene is possibly TRBD1 (5 bases). Germline V CDR1 and CDR2: MNHEY, SMNVEV (reference sequence). With 5 bases removed from V and 7 bases from J, the gap between germline ends came to 15 bases. The length of the CDR3 is 14 residues.

This clonotype was picked up many times. The chain couples TRBV7-6 to TRBJ2-5; no clear D gene. Germline V gives CDR1 SGHVS, CDR2 FNYEAQ. The CDR3 runs to 14 residues. Trimming stripped 1 base from V and 4 bases from J, with 10 bases between. The CDR3 here is CASSLVRIGETQYF. Here the CDR3 DNA reads TGTGCCAGCAGCTTAGTCCGGATTGGAGAGACCCAGTACTTC.

V usage is TRBV7-2 and J usage is TRBJ2-3; tentatively, D is TRBD1 or TRBD2 (5 bases each). CDR3 length equals 17 residues. Germline loops: CDR1 SGHTA, CDR2 FQGNSA. Trimming took off 6 bases at V and 2 bases at J, with 21 bases between the two ends. CDR3 sequence: CASSRGWLEPNTDTQYF. Written as DNA, the CDR3 is TGTGCCAGCAGTCGGGGCTGGTTGGAGCCAAACACAGATACGCAGTATTTT.

This clonotype showed up just a few times. At one end the junction does not follow the germline gene, possibly because of a read error. The chain links TRBV20-1 to TRBJ1-2; weak D call: TRBD1 (6 bases). The CDR3 consists of 13 residues. Germline CDR1 DFQATT, CDR2 SNEGSKA (reference sequence). The CDR3 spells CGAETGAFYGYTF. DNA of the CDR3: TGCGGTGCCGAGACAGGTGCCTTCTATGGCTACACCTTC.

The V and J genes are TRBV12-5 and TRBJ2-5, with TRBD1 matching 8 bases. The CDR3 has 15 residues. Germline V gene sequence: CDR1 LGHNT, CDR2 FRNRAP. V dropped 3 bases and J dropped 5; count of bases not matched to a gene: 8. CDR3 sequence (DNA): TGTGCTAGTGGTTTCCCGGGACAGGCGATTGAGACCCAGTACTTC. The encoded protein is CASGFPGQAIETQYF.

This clonotype was recorded at least ten times. The V call is TRBV6-1, the J call TRBJ1-2, with D possibly being TRBD1 (6 bases). Germline CDR1 is MNHNS and CDR2 is SASEGT. The CDR3 runs 14 residues. The V gene lost 4 bases and the J gene lost 2 bases, with 11 bases spanning the gap. The chain's CDR3 is CASSGRQGNYGYTF. The CDR3 region has the DNA TGTGCCAGCAGTGGCCGGCAGGGGAACTATGGCTACACCTTC.

This rearrangement joins TRBV5-1 to TRBJ1-4, with TRBD1 identical over 8 bases. Germline lookup yields CDR1 SGHRS and CDR2 YFSETQ. The V segment lost 0 bases and the J segment 7 bases; nucleotides outside the gene matches: 8. The CDR3 is made up of 16 amino acids. The CDR3 DNA sequence: TGCGCCAGCAGCTTGGGGGACAGGACGGATGGTGAAAAACTGTTTTTT. This codes for CASSLGDRTDGEKLFF.

This sequence joins TRBV10-3 and TRBJ2-7, with TRBD2 matching over 7 bases. CDR1 ENHRY and CDR2 SYGVKD come from the germline V gene. Trimming at V came to 6 bases and at J to 5 bases, leaving 4 bases not matched to a gene. The CDR3 covers 12 residues. The CDR3, as DNA: TGTGCCATCAGGGGGGGGGTCGACGAGCAGTACTTC. As protein: CAIRGGVDEQYF.

There are a few counts of this clonotype. The V and J genes are TRBV19 and TRBJ2-1, with D possibly being TRBD1 (6 bases). There are 14 residues in the CDR3. The germline V gene has CDR1 LNHDA and CDR2 SQIVND (reference sequence). Deletions cut 0 bases from V and 9 bases from J, with 12 bases between. CDR3: CASSIDLTGSEQFF. Written as DNA, the CDR3 is TGTGCCAGTAGTATAGACCTAACAGGGAGTGAGCAGTTCTTC.

The V and J genes are TRBV5-1 and TRBJ2-3; 7 bases map to TRBD1. The length of the CDR3 is 14 residues. Germline V CDR1 and CDR2: SGHRS, YFSETQ. Trimming at V came to 4 bases and at J to 1 base, leaving 3 bases not matched to a gene. The CDR3 DNA is TGCGCCAGCAGCCCCGACAGGGGCACAGATACGCAGTATTTT. It encodes CASSPDRGTDTQYF.

V gene TRBV20-1 combines with J gene TRBJ2-1; TRBD1 is a possible D gene (7 bases). The CDR3 is 15 residues long. The V end was cut by 1 base, the J end by 7 bases, with 17 bases between. Per the germline V gene, CDR1 is DFQATT and CDR2 is SNEGSKA (reference sequence). The CDR3 here is CSARGGQGGFNEQFF. CDR3 DNA: TGCAGTGCTAGAGGGGGGCAGGGGGGATTTAATGAGCAGTTCTTC.

In its sample, this clonotype was seen many times. V usage is TRBV2 and J usage is TRBJ1-3; tentative D call: TRBD1 (5 bases). The CDR3 consists of 15 residues. Germline CDR1 and CDR2: SNHLY and FYNNEI. The V end was cut by 8 bases, the J end by 0 bases, with 14 bases between. In DNA, the CDR3 is TGTGCCAGCGGCCCGGGACTCAGCTCTGGAAACACCATATATTTT. The encoded protein is CASGPGLSSGNTIYF.

This chain joins TRBV18 and TRBJ1-2; D possibly corresponds to TRBD1 (5 bases). This CDR3 is built from 16 residues. The germline V gene encodes CDR1 KGHSH and CDR2 LQKENI. V lost 2 bases, J lost 3 bases, and 16 bases lay in between. CDR3 coding DNA: TGTGCCAGCTCACCATGGGGGTCAACAGGTTACTATGGCTACACCTTC. Encoded protein: CASSPWGSTGYYGYTF.

This clonotype came up many times. This chain links TRBV11-2 with TRBJ1-2, with D hard to call. The CDR3 is 14 residues long. Germline assignment: CDR1 SGHAT and CDR2 FQNNGV. Trimming left V 5 bases short and J 7 bases short, with 17 bases between. CDR3 bases: TGTGCCAGCAGCCCACTCCAGTGGGCGGGTGGCTACACCTTC. Translation gives CASSPLQWAGGYTF.

This clonotype appeared a few times. Compared with germline, one end of the junction differs, possibly owing to a read error. The chain combines TRBV10-3 with TRBJ2-3; either TRBD1 or TRBD2 may supply D (5 bases each). CDR1 and CDR2 (germline): ENHRY, SYGVKD. The CDR3 contains 15 residues. The CDR3 here is CATAGAAPSIDTQYF. CDR3 coding DNA: TGTGCCACCGCCGGGGCAGCGCCTAGCATAGATACGCAGTATTTT.

The rearrangement uses TRBV28 and TRBJ2-7; no reliable D call. Germline values: CDR1 MDHEN, CDR2 SYDVKM. Trimming shortened V by 7 bases and J by 6 bases, and 19 bases separated the two germline ends. This CDR3 spans 14 amino acids. CDR3: CASTAQPRFGEQYF. CDR3 in DNA: TGTGCCAGCACCGCGCAGCCCAGGTTCGGCGAGCAGTACTTC.